This is a list of T cell receptor beta chains from one sample in a study of blood T cell repertoires in COVID-19. TCRdb's table, derived via immunoSEQ multiplex PCR, lists solely in-frame clones and lacks some. This table has about 320,000 clones, 83% appearing once. The material sequenced was peripheral blood. The receptors derive from a woman in her fifties or sixties with acute or convalescent COVID-19. The CDR3 runs from the conserved cysteine through the conserved F or W. The D gene is left open where the match is weak. The listing skips clone size in some rows; elsewhere it reads once, few, many or a size class.

clone size	D gene	V gene	J gene	CDR3 protein	CDR3 DNA
NA	NA	TRBV30	TRBJ2-2	CAWSEDSRTGELFF	TGTGCCTGGAGTGAGGACAGTCGGACCGGGGAGCTGTTTTTT
few	NA	TRBV5-4	TRBJ1-5	CASSLDRNQPQHF	TGTGCCAGCAGCTTGGACAGAAATCAGCCCCAGCATTTT
NA	NA	TRBV7-2	TRBJ1-1	CASTRDTFTEAFF	TGTGCCAGCACCCGGGACACTTTCACGGAAGCTTTCTTT
NA	TRBD1	TRBV25-1	TRBJ2-1	CASSQGQANNEQFF	TGTGCCAGCAGTCAAGGACAGGCGAACAATGAGCAGTTCTTC
NA	NA	TRBV6-6	TRBJ2-1	CASSPTRNEQFF	TGTGCCAGCAGTCCGACTAGGAATGAGCAGTTCTTC
NA	NA	TRBV6-1	TRBJ1-2	CASSEKWAYGYTF	TGTGCCAGCAGTGAAAAGTGGGCCTATGGCTACACCTTC
NA	NA	TRBV7-9	TRBJ2-5	CASSLTTSETQYF	TGTGCCAGCAGCTTAACAACCAGTGAGACCCAGTACTTC
NA	NA	TRBV24-1	TRBJ2-1	CATSDQTSGAHEQFF	TGTGCCACCAGTGACCAGACCAGCGGCGCGCATGAGCAGTTCTTC
once	TRBD2	TRBV30	TRBJ2-5	CAWSVSSGGTQYF	TGTGCCTGGAGTGTTTCTAGCGGAGGGACCCAGTACTTC
NA	NA	TRBV18	TRBJ1-3	CASSPVQSGGNTIYF	TGTGCCAGCTCACCAGTACAGAGCGGTGGAAACACCATATATTTT
NA	NA	TRBV5-1	TRBJ2-5	CASSFEPIGSETQYF	TGCGCCAGCAGCTTTGAACCTATCGGGTCGGAGACCCAGTACTTC
NA	NA	TRBV4-3	TRBJ1-1	CASSQVHSGGTEAFF	TGCGCCAGCAGCCAAGTTCATAGTGGAGGAACTGAAGCTTTCTTT
NA	TRBD2	TRBV10-3	TRBJ2-3	CATTEREKDTQYF	TGTGCCACGACGGAGCGGGAGAAAGATACGCAGTATTTT
NA	NA	TRBV7-9	TRBJ2-3	CASSESLSTDTQYF	TGTGCCAGCAGCGAGTCCCTTAGCACAGATACGCAGTATTTT
NA	NA	TRBV4-1	TRBJ1-1	CASTYPGAGNTEAFF	TGCGCCAGCACCTACCCGGGCGCGGGGAACACTGAAGCTTTCTTT